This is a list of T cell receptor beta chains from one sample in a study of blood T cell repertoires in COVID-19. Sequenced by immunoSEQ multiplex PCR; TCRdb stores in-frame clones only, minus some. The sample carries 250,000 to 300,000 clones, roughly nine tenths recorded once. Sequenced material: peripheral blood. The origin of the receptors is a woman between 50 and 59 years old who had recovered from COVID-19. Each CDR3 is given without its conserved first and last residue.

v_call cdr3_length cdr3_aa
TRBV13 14 ASSRGTGGPGGELF
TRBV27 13 ASSLAGGSTGELF
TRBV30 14 AWRESTGFLSSPLH
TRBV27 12 ATRRGGGNQPQH
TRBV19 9 ACKDRDEAF
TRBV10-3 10 AISELASEQY
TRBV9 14 ASSVGPGGVNEKLF
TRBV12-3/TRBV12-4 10 ASSTGAHEQY
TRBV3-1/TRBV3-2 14 ASSTDRGPRNTEAF
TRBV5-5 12 ASSSPGANYGYT
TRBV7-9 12 ASSYRGTYNEQF
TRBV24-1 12 ATSNRVNTGELF
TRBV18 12 ASSPLRDSYEQY
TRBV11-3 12 ASSLGRSSTEAF
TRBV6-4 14 ASSDSLTGAAGELF
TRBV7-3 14 ASSQYARVGNTEAF
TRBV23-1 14 ASSQSWWTASYEQY
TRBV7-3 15 ASSQHLDRGKTGELF
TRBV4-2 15 ASSHGLRDRDRNEQF
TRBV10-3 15 AISASRGGGSSYEQY
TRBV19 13 ASSLGQGRTDTQY
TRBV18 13 ASSPLGQGAREQY
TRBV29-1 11 SARRGYNTEAF
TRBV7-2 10 ASRSGNEKLF
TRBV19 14 ASSREEGAFPYEQY
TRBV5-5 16 ASTSLYRDRVRVTEAF
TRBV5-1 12 ASGVTAGNYEQY
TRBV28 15 ASSPSGAGGRRGGYT
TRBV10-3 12 AISVGLAGHEQY
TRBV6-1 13 ASSEARGQAAVQF
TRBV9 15 ASSSGSIAGVRETQY
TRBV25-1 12 ASTRTGVSYGYT
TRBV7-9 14 ASSLAGQTSNQPQH
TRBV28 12 ATTSPGLPYEQY
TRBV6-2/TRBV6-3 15 ASSESVGTGGIQPQH
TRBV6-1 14 ASSEFRTGGTDTQY
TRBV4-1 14 ASSELRGIPYNEQF
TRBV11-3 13 ASSFGLAGVSEQY
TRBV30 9 AWRQNDGYT
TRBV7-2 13 ASSQVQGAYNEQF
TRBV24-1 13 ATSDAGGPGDTQY
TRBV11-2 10 ASSAGGETQY
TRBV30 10 AWTNSGTVQF
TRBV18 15 ASSPGTSGGPTDTQY
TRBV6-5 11 ASSRTPNYGYT
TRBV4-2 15 ASSQGMGGDRGEKLF
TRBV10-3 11 AIKGQAQETQY
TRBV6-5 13 ASSQPGTGLYGYT
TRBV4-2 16 ASSQGPGTSGSSYEQY